These 22 T cell receptor beta chains were sequenced from one sample in a study of cytomegalovirus exposure and HLA in healthy donors. The primer mix had 60 Vbeta and 13 Jbeta primers. Here immunoSEQ multiplex PCR was the method, and the copy in TCRdb shows in-frame clones only, minus some. The sample consists of around 170,000 clones, less than 90% of them appearing once. Sequenced material: PBMCs. These receptors were obtained from a boy under 10 years old in good health and CMV-seronegative.

In nucleotides, the CDR3 is TGTGCCAGCAGTCCCTTGAGTAGCGTGGCCTACGAGCAGTACTTC. Translation gives CASSPLSSVAYEQYF. This chain links TRBV25-1 with TRBJ2-7; tentatively, D is TRBD2 (5 bases). The germline V and J ends were trimmed by 5 bases and 2 bases, with 16 bases remaining between them. The germline V gene encodes CDR1 MGHDK and CDR2 SYGVNS. The length of the CDR3 is 15 residues.

This clone was found a few times. The chain links TRBV2 to TRBJ2-5, with 7 bases lining up with TRBD1. The length of the CDR3 is 15 residues. The germline CDR1 and CDR2 sequences are SNHLY and FYNNEI. V was pared by 4 bases and J by 0 bases, with 5 bases of the junction left unmatched. For the CDR3, the DNA is TGTGCCAGCAGTGGCGCACAGGGGTACCAAGAGACCCAGTACTTC. This gives the protein CASSGAQGYQETQYF. The full variable domain, rest sourced from reference TRBV2 and TRBJ2-5, is EPEVTQTPSHQVTQMGQEVILRCVPISNHLYFYWYRQILGQKVEFLVSFYNNEISEKSEIFDDQFSVERPDGSNFTLKIRSTKLEDSAMYFCASSGAQGYQETQYFGPGTRLLVL.

This clone showed up just once. The CDR3, as DNA: TGTGCCAGCAGTTTATGGGGACTAGCGGGAGGGCGGGAGCAGTACTTC. Encoded protein: CASSLWGLAGGREQYF. The genes are TRBV28 and TRBJ2-7; 16 bases agree with TRBD2. Germline V gene lookup returns CDR1 MDHEN and CDR2 SYDVKM. Germline trimming cut 0 bases from V and 7 bases from J; bases unmatched to any gene: 3. This CDR3 is built from 16 residues. The variable domain in full, completed from reference TRBV28 and TRBJ2-7, reads DVKVTQSSRYLVKRTGEKVFLECVQDMDHENMFWYRQDPGLGLRLIYFSYDVKMKEKGDIPEGYSVSREKKERFSLILESASTNQTSMYLCASSLWGLAGGREQYFGPGTRLTVT.

V and J are TRBV6-1 and TRBJ1-2, with 7 bases that match TRBD1. The J segment lost 4 bases and the V segment lost 2 bases, leaving 13 bases of the junction unmatched. The CDR3 is 17 residues long. The germline V gene has CDR1 MNHNS and CDR2 SASEGT. Here the CDR3 reads CASSERQGIHPRYGYTF. CDR3 DNA sequence: TGTGCCAGCAGTGAACGACAGGGCATCCACCCTCGCTATGGCTACACCTTC.

The V and J genes are TRBV19 and TRBJ1-1, with D possibly TRBD1 on 5 matching bases. This CDR3 is 15 amino acids long. V lost 2 bases and J 0 bases, leaving 10 bases between the germline ends. The V gene's germline CDR1 is LNHDA and CDR2 SQIVND (reference sequence). The CDR3 sequence is CASSILDSLNTEAFF. The CDR3 DNA reads TGTGCCAGTAGTATACTCGACAGCTTGAACACTGAAGCTTTCTTT.

This clone was observed once. This chain joins TRBV11-3 and TRBJ1-1; 7 bases align to TRBD1. This CDR3 is built from 19 residues. Germline trimming cut 1 base from V and 1 base from J; bases unmatched to any gene: 15. Looked up from germline, CDR1 is SGHNT and CDR2 is YENEEA. DNA for the CDR3: TGTGCCAGCAGCTTAGTAGGGGGCGGGACATCCATCGCGAACACTGAAGCTTTCTTT. Protein product: CASSLVGGGTSIANTEAFF.

The chain carries TRBV29-1 and TRBJ1-2; 11 bases line up with TRBD1. In germline, CDR1 is SQVTM, CDR2 ANQGSEA. CDR3 size: 12 residues. The J segment lost 8 bases and the V segment lost 8 bases, leaving 7 bases of the junction unmatched. In nucleotides, the CDR3 is TGCAGCACCGGGACAGGGGGATGGGGCTACACCTTC. Protein product: CSTGTGGWGYTF.

V usage is TRBV5-4 and J usage is TRBJ1-4; D gene ambiguous. The germline V and J ends were trimmed by 4 bases and 8 bases, with 15 bases remaining between them. Germline CDR1 reads SGHNT; CDR2 reads YYREEE (reference sequence). The CDR3 spans 14 residues. The CDR3, as DNA: TGTGCCAGCAGCCAAACCGTAGCGGCGGAAAAACTGTTTTTT. It codes for CASSQTVAAEKLFF.

The genes are TRBV19 and TRBJ1-1; 7 nucleotides line up with TRBD1. Germline assignment: CDR1 LNHDA and CDR2 SQIVND (reference sequence). Germline trimming cut 3 bases from V and 0 bases from J; bases unmatched to any gene: 7. CDR3 length: 16 amino acids. In DNA, the CDR3 is TGTGCCAGTAGTATGTGGCGAACAGGGGTGAACACTGAAGCTTTCTTT. This codes for CASSMWRTGVNTEAFF.

This chain joins TRBV5-6 and TRBJ2-7; D is unclear. The CDR3 covers 13 residues. Between the trimmed V and J ends, which lost 3 bases and 3 bases, there was a span of 10 bases. Germline values: CDR1 SGHDT, CDR2 YYEEEE. The CDR3 DNA sequence: TGTGCCAGCAGCTCACACGAATTCTACGAGCAGTACTTC. It encodes CASSSHEFYEQYF.

The rearrangement joins TRBV18 to TRBJ2-7; 9 positions match TRBD1. Germline CDR1 KGHSH, CDR2 LQKENI. The CDR3 sequence is 13 residues long. After removal of 4 bases from V and 5 bases from J, the junction contained 3 bases not matched to a gene. This CDR3 reads CASSQRDRDEQYF. The CDR3 nucleotides are TGTGCCAGCTCACAAAGGGACAGGGACGAGCAGTACTTC.

In its sample, this clone was seen a few times. This chain links TRBV5-4 with TRBJ2-1; 9 bases align to TRBD2. From germline, CDR1 is SGHNT and CDR2 YYREEE (reference sequence). The junction had 9 bases not matched to a gene; V was cut back by 2 bases and J by 0 bases. This CDR3 region has 18 residues. The CDR3 sequence: CASSFHGLAPSSYNEQFF. DNA of the CDR3: TGTGCCAGCAGCTTCCACGGACTAGCGCCGAGCTCCTACAATGAGCAGTTCTTC. The variable domain in full, completed from reference TRBV5-4 and TRBJ2-1, reads ETGVTQSPTHLIKTRGQQVTLRCSSQSGHNTVSWYQQALGQGPQFIFQYYREEENGRGNFPPRFSGLQFPNYSSELNVNALELDDSALYLCASSFHGLAPSSYNEQFFGPGTRLTVL.

This chain connects TRBV4-1 to TRBJ2-7; 12 nucleotides agree with TRBD2. The V and J ends lost 0 bases and 6 bases, in that order; junction bases with no gene match: 12. The CDR3 has 18 residues. CDR1 and CDR2 (germline): MGHRA, YSYEKL. CDR3 DNA: TGCGCCAGCAGCCAAGAAGTCGCCTCTAGCGGGAGGGCCGGCGAGCAGTACTTC. Its protein is CASSQEVASSGRAGEQYF.

The rearrangement joins TRBV29-1 to TRBJ2-7; 9 bases are shared with TRBD1. This CDR3 is built from 14 residues. Germline V gene lookup returns CDR1 SQVTM and CDR2 ANQGSEA. Unmatched junction bases numbered 7, after V lost 3 bases and J lost 4 bases. CDR3 region: CSVDGGTGRYEQYF. CDR3 DNA sequence: TGCAGCGTTGATGGCGGGACAGGGCGGTACGAGCAGTACTTC.

V and J are TRBV30 and TRBJ2-4, with 12 bases that match TRBD2. Germline lookup yields CDR1 GTSNPN and CDR2 SVGIG (reference sequence). The CDR3 sequence is 20 residues long. V gave up 3 bases and J gave up 0 bases; unmatched junction bases: 15. The CDR3 region has the DNA TGTGCCTGGAGCCTCCCCCCCCCGGGACTAGCGGGTTTAGCCAAAAACATTCAGTACTTC. This sequence encodes CAWSLPPPGLAGLAKNIQYF.

The J gene is TRBJ2-7, the V gene TRBV28, with D perhaps TRBD1 (6 bases). Germline V gives CDR1 MDHEN, CDR2 SYDVKM. The V and J ends lost 1 base and 2 bases respectively, with 12 bases between them. The CDR3 covers 15 residues. The CDR3 DNA reads TGTGCCAGCAGTTTATTAGGGGGTGATACCTACGAGCAGTACTTC. Residues: CASSLLGGDTYEQYF.

The chain carries TRBV14 and TRBJ1-1; weak D call: TRBD1 (5 bases). Germline CDR1 reads SGHDN; CDR2 reads FVKESK. The CDR3 loop spans 14 amino acids. The germline V and J ends were trimmed by 4 bases and 5 bases, with 14 bases remaining between them. This chain's CDR3 is CASSPRMGGTEAFF. The DNA for the CDR3 is TGTGCCAGCAGCCCACGAATGGGGGGGACTGAAGCTTTCTTT.

Written as DNA, the CDR3 is TGTGCCAGCAGCCTGGGGACTAGCGGAGGGAACACCGGGGAGCTGTTTTTT. This gives the protein CASSLGTSGGNTGELFF. V usage is TRBV7-9 and J usage is TRBJ2-2; 11 bases map to TRBD2. Trimming at V came to 5 bases and at J to 1 base, leaving 6 bases not matched to a gene. Germline loops: CDR1 SEHNR, CDR2 FQNEAQ (reference sequence). This CDR3 has 17 amino acids.

V usage is TRBV2 and J usage is TRBJ2-1; D might be TRBD1 (5 bases). The germline V gene has CDR1 SNHLY and CDR2 FYNNEI. The CDR3 spans 14 residues. V gave up 0 bases and J gave up 11 bases, with 14 bases separating them. Here the CDR3 DNA reads TGTGCCAGCAGTGAAGCCAGGGATGGGGTGAAGCAGTTCTTC. Amino acids: CASSEARDGVKQFF.

CDR3: CASSPTGTGDYEQYF. The CDR3 region has the DNA TGCGCCAGCAGCCCCACCGGGACAGGGGACTACGAGCAGTACTTC. The chain uses TRBV4-1 and TRBJ2-7; 10 nucleotides match TRBD1. From germline, CDR1 is MGHRA and CDR2 YSYEKL. The CDR3 contains 15 residues. The V gene end was trimmed by 4 bases and the J gene end by 3 bases; junction bases not matched to a gene: 6.

V gene TRBV27 combines with J gene TRBJ1-4, with TRBD1 as a possible D gene (6 bases). The CDR3 is 14 residues long. CDR1 is MNHEY and CDR2 is SMNVEV in the germline V gene (reference sequence). V shed 6 bases and J shed 2 bases, with 10 bases lying between them. The chain's CDR3 is CASRGQGTNEKLFF. The CDR3 region has the DNA TGTGCCAGCAGGGGCCAGGGGACTAATGAAAAACTGTTTTTT.

The gene calls are TRBV19 and TRBJ2-7; D gene uncertain. V was pared by 5 bases and J by 3 bases, with 11 bases between. The CDR3 covers 13 residues. Germline V gene lookup returns CDR1 LNHDA and CDR2 SQIVND (reference sequence). In nucleotides, the CDR3 is TGTGCCAGTAGTTTGAGGCAGAACTACGAGCAGTACTTC. Its translation is CASSLRQNYEQYF.